This TCR beta chain was recovered during a study of cytomegalovirus exposure and HLA in healthy donors. Findings and limits, study-wide: A few CMV-associated chains proved CMV antigen-specific in vitro. An analysis done earlier found most TCR beta V segments productive about 90% or about 30% of the time.

Both 60 Vbeta primers and 13 Jbeta primers went into the PCR. Only in-frame clones appear in the TCRdb table, and some are missing; sequencing was by immunoSEQ multiplex PCR. The sample lists 90,000 to 140,000 clones, approximately 83% occurring once. Comment on this clone: No antigen is known for it.

The ends were cut back, 8 bases at V and 0 bases at J, with 11 bases in the middle. The CDR3 sequence is 13 residues long. Germline assignment: CDR1 SGHRS and CDR2 YFSETQ. The material sequenced was PBMCs. This clonotype was obtained from a man aged 18-30 years in good health and CMV-seronegative. The V gene is TRBV5-1, the J gene TRBJ2-5; D is possibly TRBD1 (6 bases). DNA for the CDR3: TGCGCCAGTACCGGGGACAACCAAGAGACCCAGTACTTC. Translation gives CASTGDNQETQYF.